This T cell receptor beta chain was identified in a study of cytomegalovirus exposure and HLA in healthy donors. The study, taken as a whole, reports: Usually a TCR sequence was rare, but some public TCRs were found in many donors. Overall, approximately 150 TCR beta chains were annotated as cytomegalovirus-associated.

The table came from immunoSEQ multiplex PCR; TCRdb's copy has only in-frame clones and leaves some out. Among approximately 160,000 clones, 85% to 90% were seen once, and the ten largest hold 4.5% to 7%. Trimming shortened V by 0 bases and J by 1 base, and 6 bases separated the two germline ends. Germline lookup yields CDR1 LNHNV and CDR2 YYDKDF (reference sequence). The CDR3 has 14 amino acids. A word on this clone: The antigen is unknown.

This rearrangement joins TRBV15 to TRBJ2-5, with D hard to call. Material for sequencing was PBMCs. This TCR was sampled from a woman under 40 in good health and CMV-seronegative. CDR3 in amino acids: CATSREGVQETQYF. CDR3 coding DNA: TGTGCCACCAGCAGAGAAGGAGTCCAAGAGACCCAGTACTTC.